Listed below are T cell receptor beta chains from one sample, sequenced in a study of blood T cell repertoires in COVID-19. The data were produced by immunoSEQ multiplex PCR, yet TCRdb's version contains in-frame clones alone and is incomplete. The sample holds more than 100,000 clones; about 85% are singletons and the top ten take around 3.3%. Sequencing was done on a sample of peripheral blood. These receptor sequences come from a man aged 50 or older in a cohort sampled during active COVID-19. The CDR3 runs from the conserved cysteine through the conserved F or W. A D gene is named only where the DNA matches it firmly. Size tells how often a clone was seen (once, few, many) or the class of an expanded clone, and some rows leave it out.

v_gene	len	j_gene	abundance	d_gene	CDR3nt	CDR3aa
TRBV9	14	TRBJ1-1	.	.	TGTGCCAGCAGCTCAGGGATTTTGAATACTGAAGCTTTCTTT	CASSSGILNTEAFF
TRBV14	15	TRBJ2-7	.	.	TGTGCCAGCAGCCAAGTGGGCACTTCAGCCTACGAGCAGTACTTC	CASSQVGTSAYEQYF
TRBV28	12	TRBJ1-2	.	TRBD1	TGTGCCAGCAGTCTGACAGGGCCTAGCTACACCTTC	CASSLTGPSYTF
TRBV3-1/TRBV3-2	16	TRBJ1-2	.	.	TGTGCCAGCAGCCAAGATAAGACAGGCGCGAACTATGGCTACACCTTC	CASSQDKTGANYGYTF
TRBV14	13	TRBJ1-4	.	.	TGTGCCAGCAGCAGGGGGGGAAGGGAAAAACTGTTTTTT	CASSRGGREKLFF
TRBV7-9	16	TRBJ2-5	.	TRBD2	TGTGCCAGCAGCTTCTCGAATAGCGGGGGGGAAGAGACCCAGTACTTC	CASSFSNSGGEETQYF
TRBV7-2	15	TRBJ1-2	.	.	TGTGCCAGCAGCTTAGCAACAGGGCTTGGGGGTGGCTACACCTTC	CASSLATGLGGGYTF
TRBV4-1	13	TRBJ2-2	.	.	TGCGCCAGCAGCCAAGTAAGAGGCGGGGAGCTGTTTTTT	CASSQVRGGELFF
TRBV28	16	TRBJ2-5	once	TRBD1	TGTGCCAGCAGTCCGTCTACAGGGGTTGATGGGGAGACCCAGTACTTC	CASSPSTGVDGETQYF
TRBV3-1/TRBV3-2	17	TRBJ2-5	.	.	TGTGCCAGCAGCCAAGAAACAGGGAATATGATACAAGAGACCCAGTACTTC	CASSQETGNMIQETQYF
TRBV10-2	16	TRBJ2-7	.	TRBD1	TGCGCCAGCAGTGAGTTGTGGACAGGGGGCTTGAACGAGCAGTACTTC	CASSELWTGGLNEQYF
TRBV25-1	14	TRBJ1-5	few	.	TGTGCCAGCAGCCAAGAGGGAGGCAATCAGCCCCAGCATTTT	CASSQEGGNQPQHF
TRBV5-1	15	TRBJ2-7	.	TRBD1	TGCGCCAGCAGCTTGGAGGTCGGACAGGGGACCGAGCAGTACTTC	CASSLEVGQGTEQYF
TRBV29-1	13	TRBJ1-1	.	TRBD1	TGCAGCGTCGCCGGGACAGGGGGCACTGAAGCTTTCTTT	CSVAGTGGTEAFF
TRBV7-9	13	TRBJ1-2	.	TRBD1	TGTGCCAGCAGCGTCGGGGGACAGGGGGGCTACACCTTC	CASSVGGQGGYTF
TRBV12-3/TRBV12-4	13	TRBJ1-2	once	.	TGTGCCAGCAGTTTAGTCGGGGGACATGGCTACACCTTC	CASSLVGGHGYTF
TRBV19	15	TRBJ1-2	.	.	TGTGCCAGTAGTGGGGCACTGATAGGAAACTATGGCTACACCTTC	CASSGALIGNYGYTF
TRBV2	15	TRBJ2-6	.	.	TGTGCCAGCAGTGAAGGGCACAGTGGGGCCAACGTCCTGACTTTC	CASSEGHSGANVLTF
TRBV7-2	19	TRBJ2-6	.	TRBD1	TGTGCCAGCAGCTTAGCGCCGACAGGGGGCGCGATTGGGGCCAACGTCCTGACTTTC	CASSLAPTGGAIGANVLTF
TRBV6-5	14	TRBJ1-2	.	TRBD1	TGTGCCAGCAGTCCGGGACAGGGGGCTCACGGCTACACCTTC	CASSPGQGAHGYTF
TRBV6-1	16	TRBJ1-3	.	.	TGTGCCAGCAGTGAAGTGGGCAGCTTCTCTGGAAACACCATATATTTT	CASSEVGSFSGNTIYF
TRBV5-6	15	TRBJ1-6	.	TRBD1	TGTGCCAGCAGCAGCGGACAGGGCAGCGATTCACCCCTCCACTTT	CASSSGQGSDSPLHF
TRBV6-5	16	TRBJ1-1	.	TRBD1	TGTGCCAGCAGTTTAGGGACAGCCCTAACGAACACTGAAGCTTTCTTT	CASSLGTALTNTEAFF
TRBV12-3/TRBV12-4	13	TRBJ2-5	.	.	TGTGCCAGCAGTTTTGGGGGGAAAGAGACCCAGTACTTC	CASSFGGKETQYF
TRBV5-1	14	TRBJ1-1	.	.	TGCGCCAGCAGGGGTGGGACTACGGTCACTGAAGCTTTCTTT	CASRGGTTVTEAFF
TRBV3-1/TRBV3-2	14	TRBJ1-2	.	.	TGTGCCAGCAGCCCCGACATCGCCCGGGGTGGCTACACCTTC	CASSPDIARGGYTF
TRBV3-1/TRBV3-2	13	TRBJ1-6	.	.	TGTGCCAGCAGCCAACAGGGGAGCTCACCCCTCCACTTT	CASSQQGSSPLHF
TRBV5-5	15	TRBJ2-5	.	TRBD2	TGTGCCAGCAGCTTGGGACTCGCGGGGGGGGAGACCCAGTACTTC	CASSLGLAGGETQYF
TRBV4-3	15	TRBJ2-2	.	TRBD2	TGCGCCAGCAGTGTCGAGCGGGGGGGCATCGGGGAGCTGTTTTTT	CASSVERGGIGELFF
TRBV19	14	TRBJ2-1	once	.	TGTGCCAGTAGTATCCCGGGGGGCACGGCTGAGCAGTTCTTC	CASSIPGGTAEQFF
TRBV6-5	13	TRBJ2-1	.	.	TGTGCCAGCAGACCGACGAGACAGGCCCAGCAGTTCTTC	CASRPTRQAQQFF
TRBV5-8	13	TRBJ1-2	.	TRBD1	TGTGCCAGCAGCTTGGGGACAGGGAATGGCTACACCTTC	CASSLGTGNGYTF
TRBV11-3	15	TRBJ2-3	.	TRBD2	TGTGCCAGCAGCACGGGACTAGCGGCCACAGATACGCAGTATTTT	CASSTGLAATDTQYF
TRBV6-2/TRBV6-3	16	TRBJ2-5	.	TRBD1	TGTGCCAGCAGTTACTCCCGACGTGGGACAGTTGAGACCCAGTACTTC	CASSYSRRGTVETQYF
TRBV6-5	13	TRBJ1-2	.	TRBD1	TGTGCCAGCAGTTTTACAGGGGATTGGGGCTACACCTTC	CASSFTGDWGYTF
TRBV19	12	TRBJ2-1	.	.	TGTGCCAGTAGTATCCCAGGGGATGAGCAGTTCTTC	CASSIPGDEQFF
TRBV7-9	15	TRBJ1-2	.	TRBD1	TGTGCCAGCAGCTTAGAGTCGACAGGGGTTAGAAGCTACACCTTC	CASSLESTGVRSYTF
TRBV10-3	14	TRBJ1-1	.	.	TGTGCCATCAGTGCGGTGGGCCCGAACACTGAAGCTTTCTTT	CAISAVGPNTEAFF
TRBV2	14	TRBJ1-2	.	.	TGTGCCAGCACCTCCGGATACGGGGACTATGGCTACACCTTC	CASTSGYGDYGYTF
TRBV5-1	14	TRBJ1-2	.	TRBD1	TGCGCCAGCACCGGACAGGGGTCTAACTATGGCTACACCTTC	CASTGQGSNYGYTF
TRBV7-2	15	TRBJ1-3	.	.	TGTGCCAGCAGCTTTACAGCCCGCTCTGGAAACACCATATATTTT	CASSFTARSGNTIYF
TRBV15	17	TRBJ2-5	.	TRBD1	TGTGCCACCAGGGACAGGGGGCGTGTAGGGTTCACGGAGACCCAGTACTTC	CATRDRGRVGFTETQYF
TRBV6-5	13	TRBJ2-5	.	.	TGTGCCAGCAGCTTCGGGGTTGAGTTTCCCCAGTACTTC	CASSFGVEFPQYF
TRBV3-1/TRBV3-2	14	TRBJ2-3	.	TRBD1	TGTGCCAGCAGCCAGGGACAGAGCACAGATACGCAGTATTTT	CASSQGQSTDTQYF
TRBV21-1	14	TRBJ1-5	once	.	TGTGCCATACGACCCGGGGAGGTCAATCAGCCCCAGCATTTT	CAIRPGEVNQPQHF
TRBV7-9	13	TRBJ1-5	.	.	TGTGCCAGCAGCTCCAACTCGGGGCAGCCCCAGCATTTT	CASSSNSGQPQHF
TRBV6-6	16	TRBJ1-5	.	.	TGTGCCAGCAGTTACTCGAACAGAGAGAGCAATCAGCCCCAGCATTTT	CASSYSNRESNQPQHF
TRBV11-3	13	TRBJ2-7	.	TRBD1	TGTGCCAGCAGCCCCGACAGGGTTGGGGAGCAGTACTTC	CASSPDRVGEQYF
TRBV6-5	14	TRBJ1-2	.	TRBD1	TGTGCCAGCAGTTCCCTTCAGACAGGGAAAGGCTACACCTTC	CASSSLQTGKGYTF
TRBV6-5	15	TRBJ1-6	.	.	TGTGCCAGCTACCCCCCGACGGGGTATAATTCACCCCTCCACTTT	CASYPPTGYNSPLHF
TRBV2	16	TRBJ2-7	.	.	TGTGCCAGCAGTGAAGCCCGCAGGCCGAGTAGGTGGGAGCAGTACTTC	CASSEARRPSRWEQYF
TRBV6-2/TRBV6-3	16	TRBJ1-1	.	TRBD1	TGTGCCAGCAGACCTACAGGGGGAACGATGAACACTGAAGCTTTCTTT	CASRPTGGTMNTEAFF